One and the same sample provided the 14 T cell receptor beta chains below, sequenced in a study of cytomegalovirus exposure and HLA in healthy donors. The PCR had 60 Vbeta and 13 Jbeta primers. Here immunoSEQ multiplex PCR was the method, and the copy in TCRdb shows in-frame clones only, minus some. The table includes approximately 170,000 clones, roughly 70% detected once. Sequencing was carried out using PBMCs. Receptors were obtained from a woman under 30 in good health and CMV-seropositive.

The chain joins TRBV5-5 to TRBJ1-2; D remains ambiguous. V lost 4 bases and J lost 8, with 18 bases in between. The V gene's germline CDR1 is SGHKS and CDR2 YYEKEE (reference sequence). The CDR3 consists of 14 residues. CDR3 amino acids: CASSPSGERWGYTF. In DNA, the CDR3 is TGTGCCAGCAGCCCTTCCGGGGAAAGGTGGGGCTACACCTTC.

This clone was observed a few times. The rearrangement joins TRBV30 to TRBJ1-1, with TRBD1 matching 10 bases. From germline, CDR1 is GTSNPN and CDR2 SVGIG (reference sequence). The CDR3 contains 13 residues. V gave up 5 bases and J gave up 1 base; unmatched junction bases: 1. The CDR3 sequence is CAWDRGQNTEAFF. The CDR3 coding sequence is TGTGCCTGGGACAGGGGGCAGAACACTGAAGCTTTCTTT.

V usage is TRBV6-1 and J usage is TRBJ1-5, with D tentatively TRBD1 (5 bases). From germline, CDR1 is MNHNS and CDR2 SASEGT. The CDR3 runs to 16 residues. V was pared by 2 bases and J by 2 bases, with 13 bases between. CDR3 loop: CASSERGLTGNQPQHF. The CDR3 coding sequence is TGTGCCAGCAGTGAAAGGGGCCTGACTGGCAATCAGCCCCAGCATTTT.

The chain carries TRBV15 and TRBJ1-5; possible D gene TRBD1, 5 bases. The V gene lost 3 bases and the J gene lost 3 bases, with 12 bases spanning the gap. The CDR3 loop spans 15 amino acids. Per the germline V gene, CDR1 is LNHNV and CDR2 is YYDKDF (reference sequence). The CDR3 bases are TGTGCCACCAGCAGCTACCCAGGGTTCAATCAGCCCCAGCATTTT. Its translation: CATSSYPGFNQPQHF.

The rearrangement uses TRBV11-1 and TRBJ2-5; no reliable D call. CDR1 SGHAT and CDR2 FQDESV come from the germline V gene (reference sequence). V gave up 5 bases and J gave up 5 bases, with 6 bases separating them. The CDR3 runs 11 residues. CDR3 bases: TGTGCCAGCAGCCGCCGGGAGACCCAGTACTTC. Translating gives CASSRRETQYF.

The chain couples TRBV6-6 to TRBJ2-2; 8 bases align to TRBD1. This CDR3 comprises 16 residues. V was pared by 6 bases and J by 1 base, with 7 bases of the junction left unmatched. The germline V gene has CDR1 MNHNY and CDR2 SVGAGI (reference sequence). The CDR3 DNA follows: TGTGCCAGCAGGATGACCGGGACAGGGAACACCGGGGAGCTGTTTTTT. This gives the protein CASRMTGTGNTGELFF.

V gene TRBV4-3 combines with J gene TRBJ1-1; D call uncertain. The germline V gene encodes CDR1 LGHNA and CDR2 YSLEER. Trimming took off 1 base at V and 1 base at J, with 16 bases between the two ends. CDR3 size: 17 residues. CDR3 residues: CASSQVLGGMANTEAFF. The DNA for the CDR3 is TGCGCCAGCAGCCAAGTGTTGGGAGGGATGGCGAACACTGAAGCTTTCTTT.

The chain uses TRBV5-1 and TRBJ1-2; TRBD1 agrees at 7 bases. V shed 0 bases, J shed 3 bases, and the junction held 2 bases outside the gene matches. The CDR3 is made up of 14 amino acids. CDR1 is SGHRS, CDR2 YFSETQ, per germline. The DNA of the CDR3 is TGCGCCAGCAGCTTGGGGGACAGCTACTATGGCTACACCTTC. Its protein product is CASSLGDSYYGYTF.

The rearrangement links TRBV9 to TRBJ2-7; D possibly corresponds to TRBD1 (6 bases). CDR3 length equals 14 residues. The germline CDR1 and CDR2 sequences are SGDLS and YYNGEE. V lost 3 bases, J lost 4 bases, and 14 bases lay in between. CDR3 in amino acids: CASSAQDSPYEQYF. The CDR3 DNA sequence: TGTGCCAGCAGCGCGCAGGACAGCCCTTACGAGCAGTACTTC.

This clone was counted a single time. The chain couples TRBV2 to TRBJ1-1, with a tentative D call TRBD1 (5 bases). Germline V CDR1 and CDR2: SNHLY, FYNNEI. The CDR3 consists of 14 residues. V dropped 2 bases and J dropped 8 bases, with 15 bases sitting between them. CDR3 in amino acids: CASSENPGRLEAFF. CDR3 coding DNA: TGTGCCAGCAGTGAAAACCCAGGGCGGTTGGAAGCTTTCTTT.

This chain joins TRBV18 and TRBJ2-3, with D possibly TRBD2 on 5 matching bases. This CDR3 region has 17 residues. Germline V gene lookup returns CDR1 KGHSH and CDR2 LQKENI. V was shortened by 2 bases and J by 4 bases, with 19 bases between the two germline ends. CDR3 residues: CASSPRGRQIRADTQYF. The CDR3 DNA reads TGTGCCAGCTCACCAAGAGGGCGCCAGATCCGGGCAGATACGCAGTATTTT.

This rearrangement joins TRBV21-1 to TRBJ1-2. TRBV21-1 is classified as a pseudogene. This CDR3 spans 12 amino acids. The CDR3 DNA sequence: TGTGCCAGCAGCAAAGTTGTAGCGGGCTACACCTTC. Residues: CASSKVVAGYTF.

This clone was picked up one time. The J gene is TRBJ2-2, the V gene TRBV27; perhaps TRBD1 as D (6 bases). This CDR3 is 15 amino acids long. Germline lookup yields CDR1 MNHEY and CDR2 SMNVEV (reference sequence). V lost 3 bases and J lost 7, with 15 bases in between. The CDR3 loop reads CASSFGQQGGGELFF. The CDR3 bases are TGTGCCAGCAGTTTCGGTCAACAAGGGGGCGGGGAGCTGTTTTTT.

The chain uses TRBV19 and TRBJ1-4, with 10 positions matching TRBD1. The V gene's germline CDR1 is LNHDA and CDR2 SQIVND (reference sequence). V lost 8 bases to trimming and J lost 6 bases; unmatched junction nucleotides: 6. This CDR3 spans 14 amino acids. CDR3 in DNA: TGTGCCAGTGATTCCGGGACAGGGGATGAAAAACTGTTTTTT. It codes for CASDSGTGDEKLFF.